The 18 T cell receptor beta chains reported below all come from one sample, sequenced in a study of CD8+CD57+ T cells in acquired aplastic anemia. The TCR beta profiling, which covered VDJ combination and CDR3 sequence, was carried out using genomic DNA as the template. TCRdb re-analysed the reads in MiXCR, keeping a single row per CDR3 protein. The table has 150,000 to 200,000 distinct CDR3 sequences, 48% seen once. Those patients picked for sequencing had displayed CD8+CD57+ cell expansion on flow cytometry. The sequenced material came from sorted CD4+, CD8+, or CD8+CD57+ T cells (not recorded which) from PBMCs. The receptors shown here come from a human donor with aplastic anemia.

This clonotype was observed once. Compared with germline, one end of the junction differs, possibly owing to a read error. The CDR3 loop is CASSLGDYEQNF. The CDR3 bases are TGTGCCAGCAGCCTGGGGGACTACGAGCAGAACTTC. The chain couples TRBV5-4 to TRBJ2-7, with 7 bases identical to TRBD2. The CDR3 has 12 residues. Germline CDR1 reads SGHNT; CDR2 reads YYREEE (reference sequence).

V usage is TRBV20-1 and J usage is TRBJ2-5; 7 bases are a match to TRBD1. Germline loops: CDR1 DFQATT, CDR2 SNEGSKA (reference sequence). The CDR3 covers 12 residues. The CDR3 is CSADRVQETQYF. The CDR3 bases are TGCAGCGCCGACAGGGTCCAAGAGACCCAGTACTTC.

In this sample, this clonotype turned up many times. In DNA, the CDR3 is TGCAGTGCTGGCCTGGCTAGCGGGGGGTACGAGCAGTACTTC. Protein product: CSAGLASGGYEQYF. The genes are TRBV20-1 and TRBJ2-7; 11 bases align to TRBD2. Germline CDR1 reads DFQATT; CDR2 reads SNEGSKA (reference sequence). The CDR3 is made up of 14 amino acids. The V gene end was trimmed by 5 bases and the J gene end by 4 bases; junction bases not matched to a gene: 7.

The V gene is TRBV20-1, the J gene TRBJ2-7; 8 nucleotides align to TRBD1. Germline CDR1 is DFQATT and CDR2 is SNEGSKA (reference sequence). The length of the CDR3 is 13 residues. V was clipped by 3 bases and J by 2 bases; unmatched bases: 3. CDR3 bases: TGCAGTGCTAGTGGACAGGGCCCCTACGAGCAGTACTTC. The encoded protein is CSASGQGPYEQYF.

V gene TRBV7-6 combines with J gene TRBJ2-5; the D is unclear. Trimming pared 8 bases from V and 5 bases from J, leaving 15 bases between. This CDR3 is built from 13 residues. Germline V gives CDR1 SGHVS, CDR2 FNYEAQ. For the CDR3, the DNA is TGTGCCAGCGGATCCTGGCTGACCGAGACCCAGTACTTC. The encoded protein is CASGSWLTETQYF.

This clonotype was seen only a few times. This may be a read error: a much more frequent sequence differs by one nucleotide. The chain joins TRBV5-1 to TRBJ2-5; a possible D gene is TRBD2 (6 bases). Germline-derived CDR1 and CDR2 are SGHRS and YFSETQ. Trimming stripped 4 bases from V and 2 bases from J, with 15 bases between. CDR3 length equals 15 residues. Written as DNA, the CDR3 is TGCGCCAGCAGCAACCGGGACTCCCCACAAGAGACCCAGTACTTC. Amino acid sequence: CASSNRDSPQETQYF.

The chain couples TRBV24-1 to TRBJ2-5, with D possibly matching TRBD1 (8 bases). V lost 4 bases, J lost 0 bases, and 17 bases lay in between. The CDR3 sequence is 17 residues long. The germline V gene has CDR1 KGHDR and CDR2 SFDVKD. For the CDR3, the DNA is TGTGCCACCAGTGACACCTACAGGGGGGGGTACCAAGAGACCCAGTACTTC. This codes for CATSDTYRGGYQETQYF.

This clonotype was seen many times. The chain recombines TRBV25-1 with TRBJ2-2; 7 nucleotides match TRBD1. CDR1 and CDR2 (germline): MGHDK, SYGVNS. With V trimmed by 0 bases and J by 3 bases, 4 bases remained unmatched. The CDR3 is made up of 16 amino acids. Here the CDR3 DNA reads TGTGCCAGCAGTGAATACCGGGACAGAGACACCGGGGAGCTGTTTTTT. This gives the protein CASSEYRDRDTGELFF.

The sample holds one count of this clonotype. The chain carries TRBV5-4 and TRBJ2-5; D is possibly TRBD1 or TRBD2 (5 bases each). Germline CDR1 SGHNT, CDR2 YYREEE (reference sequence). Trimming removed 0 bases at V and 4 bases at J, with 13 bases between. The CDR3 runs to 15 residues. CDR3 nucleotides: TGTGCCAGCAGCTTGGGAGGGGTGGCGGGAGAGACCCAGTACTTC. Its protein product is CASSLGGVAGETQYF. The whole variable domain, filled in from reference TRBV5-4 and TRBJ2-5, reads ETGVTQSPTHLIKTRGQQVTLRCSSQSGHNTVSWYQQALGQGPQFIFQYYREEENGRGNFPPRFSGLQFPNYSSELNVNALELDDSALYLCASSLGGVAGETQYFGPGTRLLVL.

The chain has TRBV24-1 and TRBJ2-1, with no clear D. CDR1 and CDR2 (germline): KGHDR, SFDVKD. V was shortened by 10 bases and J by 2 bases, with 17 bases between the two germline ends. The CDR3 contains 15 residues. The CDR3 sequence: CATSPAESPYNEQFF. The CDR3 DNA follows: TGTGCCACGAGTCCTGCCGAGAGCCCCTACAATGAGCAGTTCTTC.

In this sample, this clonotype turned up many times. This chain links TRBV10-3 with TRBJ2-3, with 7 bases matching TRBD2. CDR3 length equals 14 residues. V shed 5 bases and J 6 bases; nucleotides not matched to a gene: 8. Germline V gives CDR1 ENHRY, CDR2 SYGVKD. CDR3 in DNA: TGTGCCATCAGTAGGGGCGGGGGAGGGGATACGCAGTATTTT. Translated: CAISRGGGGDTQYF.

At least ten counts were recorded for this clonotype. V usage is TRBV5-1 and J usage is TRBJ1-1; 9 positions agree with TRBD1. CDR1 and CDR2 (germline): SGHRS, YFSETQ. This CDR3 comprises 15 residues. Unmatched junction bases numbered 5, after V lost 4 bases and J lost 1 base. CDR3 sequence: CASSPTDRGNTEAFF. CDR3 nucleotide sequence: TGCGCCAGCAGCCCGACGGACAGGGGGAACACTGAAGCTTTCTTT.

This sequence joins TRBV19 and TRBJ2-7, with 9 bases aligning to TRBD1. The germline gives CDR1 LNHDA, CDR2 SQIVND (reference sequence). Trimming cost V 5 bases and J 5 bases; bases outside gene matches: 16. This CDR3 contains 17 residues. As DNA, the CDR3 is TGTGCCAGTAGTGCCGCCTCCTCCGGGACAGGGTACAACGAGCAGTACTTC. Translated: CASSAASSGTGYNEQYF.

The V gene is TRBV2, the J gene TRBJ2-7; D ambiguous. The CDR3 sequence is 13 residues long. Trimming pared 1 base from V and 2 bases from J, leaving 6 bases between. CDR1 is SNHLY, CDR2 FYNNEI, per germline. The CDR3 is CASSEGPTYEQYF. CDR3 bases: TGTGCCAGCAGTGAAGGACCAACCTACGAGCAGTACTTC.

This clonotype was picked up many times. This chain connects TRBV7-3 to TRBJ1-2; D gene ambiguous. V shed 1 base and J shed 8 bases, with 17 bases lying between them. This CDR3 is 15 amino acids long. CDR1 and CDR2 from the germline V gene are SGHTA and FQGTGA. CDR3 nucleotides: TGTGCCAGCAGCTTAAATTTGAACCCTTATGAGGGCTACACCTTC. Its protein product is CASSLNLNPYEGYTF.

The genes are TRBV19 and TRBJ1-1; D call uncertain. Germline CDR1 LNHDA, CDR2 SQIVND (reference sequence). The CDR3 spans 12 residues. V gave up 4 bases and J gave up 10 bases, with 13 bases separating them. The CDR3 spells CASSKGSVGAFF. The DNA for the CDR3 is TGTGCCAGTAGTAAAGGGTCCGTCGGAGCTTTCTTT. Filled out from reference TRBV19 and TRBJ1-1, the complete variable domain reads DGGITQSPKYLFRKEGQNVTLSCEQNLNHDAMYWYRQDPGQGLRLIYYSQIVNDFQKGDIAEGYSVSREKKESFPLTVTSAQKNPTAFYLCASSKGSVGAFFGQGTRLTVV.

This sequence joins TRBV27 and TRBJ1-2; D is perhaps TRBD1 (6 bases). CDR1 and CDR2 from the germline V gene are MNHEY and SMNVEV (reference sequence). This CDR3 contains 12 residues. V was shortened by 5 bases and J by 8 bases, with 12 bases between the two germline ends. CDR3 region: CASSPHREGYTF. The CDR3 DNA reads as TGTGCCAGCAGTCCTCACAGGGAAGGCTACACCTTC.

Remarks on this clonotype: With a much larger clone just one base away, this may be a read error. The chain carries TRBV5-1 and TRBJ2-7; D is unresolved. CDR3 length equals 14 residues. Trimming stripped 1 base from V and 6 bases from J, with 14 bases between. The germline CDR1 and CDR2 sequences are SGHRS and YFSETQ. The CDR3 bases are TGCGCCAGCAGCTTGTACACAGACCCAGGCGAGCAGTACTTC. It yields the protein CASSLYTDPGEQYF. Full variable domain (rest looked up from reference TRBV5-1 and TRBJ2-7): KAGVTQTPRYLIKTRGQQVTLSCSPISGHRSVSWYQQTPGQGLQFLFEYFSETQRNKGNFPGRFSGRQFSNSRSEMNVSTLELGDSALYLCASSLYTDPGEQYFGPGTRLTVT.